The 26 T cell receptor beta chains in this list originate from one sample, sequenced in a study of T cells expressing NK-cell markers. TCRdb re-called the 5' RACE reads and gives one entry per CDR3 protein, without DNA. In total, the table holds some 410,000 distinct CDR3 sequences. The sample consisted of blood T cells: a sorted CD56 or NKG2C T cell subset, CD4+ or CD8+ T cells, or bulk PBMC T cells (not recorded which). Source of these receptors: a woman between 18 and 75 years old in good health.

V gene TRBV7-2 combines with J gene TRBJ2-7. Germline lookup yields CDR1 SGHTA and CDR2 FQGNSA. This CDR3 has 15 residues. The CDR3 region is CASSLRSEFSYEQYF.

The chain employs TRBV18 and TRBJ2-2. Germline assignment: CDR1 KGHSH and CDR2 LQKENI. This CDR3 region has 14 residues. CDR3 protein: CASSPQQYTGELFF.

The chain uses TRBV27 and TRBJ2-4; TCRdb designates TRBD1, a call that cannot be tested without DNA. Germline CDR1 is MNHEY and CDR2 is SMNVEV (reference sequence). This CDR3 has 16 amino acids. The CDR3 sequence is CASSRDRGIAKNIQYF.

The V call is TRBV5-6, the J call TRBJ2-4. The germline gives CDR1 SGHDT, CDR2 YYEEEE. The CDR3 has 12 amino acids. The CDR3 sequence is CASSLGTNIQYF.

This chain uses TRBV7-2 with TRBJ1-2; the D gene TCRdb calls, TRBD1, cannot be checked with no DNA. CDR1 and CDR2 from the germline V gene are SGHTA and FQGNSA. This CDR3 region has 14 residues. CDR3 sequence reads: CASSLPRVSYGYTF.

The chain's CDR3 is CASSYGTSGGQETQYF. The chain uses TRBV5-1 and TRBJ2-5; TCRdb's assignment of TRBD2 cannot be checked, as there is no DNA. In germline, CDR1 is SGHRS, CDR2 YFSETQ. The CDR3 is 16 amino acids.

The chain links TRBV6-1 to TRBJ1-4. The CDR3 is 14 amino acids. The germline CDR1 and CDR2 sequences are MNHNS and SASEGT. The CDR3 reads CASSPTGSNEKLFF.

The chain is built from TRBV12-3 or TRBV12-4 and TRBJ1-1; checking the TCRdb D call of TRBD1 is not possible without DNA. The CDR3 is made up of 14 amino acids. CDR3 loop: CASRPREMNTEAFF.

V is TRBV3-1 and J is TRBJ1-6; TCRdb designates TRBD1, a call that cannot be tested without DNA. CDR1 and CDR2 (germline): LGHDT, YNNKEL (reference sequence). CDR3 length equals 14 residues. This chain's CDR3 is CASSPLGENSPLHF.

The V call is TRBV20-1, the J call TRBJ2-1; TCRdb indicates TRBD1, and absent DNA this call remains unverified. Germline-derived CDR1 and CDR2 are DFQATT and SNEGSKA (reference sequence). The CDR3 spans 15 residues. The CDR3 region is CSAREGDSVTNEQFF.

V gene TRBV28 combines with J gene TRBJ1-1. The CDR3 runs to 13 residues. CDR1 is MDHEN, CDR2 SYDVKM, per germline. CDR3 sequence reads: CASSRRRPWSAFF.

The chain couples TRBV20-1 to TRBJ2-5; TCRdb gives TRBD2 as the D gene, but with no DNA this cannot be confirmed. This CDR3 is built from 15 residues. Germline CDR1 DFQATT, CDR2 SNEGSKA (reference sequence). The CDR3 loop is CSARGQLSQGETQYF.

The rearrangement uses TRBV29-1 and TRBJ1-2. CDR3 length equals 12 residues. Germline loops: CDR1 SQVTM, CDR2 ANQGSEA. CDR3 region: CSAETDNYGYTF.

J is TRBJ2-2 and V is TRBV29-1; TCRdb's D call of TRBD2 is untestable without DNA. Germline CDR1 reads SQVTM; CDR2 reads ANQGSEA. CDR3 length: 17 amino acids. The CDR3 is CSALRGQRGGYTGELFF.

The chain carries TRBV14 and TRBJ1-6. CDR1 is SGHDN and CDR2 is FVKESK in the germline V gene. CDR3 length equals 14 residues. CDR3 sequence: CASSRQIHNSPLHF.

CDR3 protein: CASSQEVIWQLNNEKLFF. J is TRBJ1-4 and V is TRBV4-3. In germline, CDR1 is LGHNA, CDR2 YSLEER. The length of the CDR3 is 18 residues.

The CDR3 sequence is CASRVGHPNEKLFF. The genes are TRBV12-3 or TRBV12-4 and TRBJ1-4; TCRdb's D gene call, TRBD1, goes unchecked for lack of DNA. The CDR3 runs to 14 residues.

The V and J genes are TRBV20-1 and TRBJ2-3; TCRdb picks TRBD2, but there is no DNA to check that call. The CDR3 loop spans 12 amino acids. Per the germline V gene, CDR1 is DFQATT and CDR2 is SNEGSKA (reference sequence). The CDR3 sequence: CSAAGSTDTQYF.

The chain joins TRBV7-2 to TRBJ2-5; TCRdb proposes TRBD2, but this gene call is untestable without DNA. Germline V CDR1 and CDR2: SGHTA, FQGNSA. This CDR3 has 16 residues. CDR3 residues: CASSFSSGRYQETQYF.

This rearrangement joins TRBV20-1 to TRBJ2-7; the D gene TCRdb calls, TRBD2, cannot be checked with no DNA. The CDR3 spans 15 residues. Germline assignment: CDR1 DFQATT and CDR2 SNEGSKA (reference sequence). CDR3 in amino acids: CSAHLTSGSSYEQYF.

This chain links TRBV20-1 with TRBJ1-1. CDR1 is DFQATT and CDR2 is SNEGSKA in the germline V gene (reference sequence). The CDR3 runs 11 residues. CDR3 amino acids: CSAYDTPEAFF.

This chain links TRBV7-3 with TRBJ2-3; TCRdb picks TRBD1, but there is no DNA to check that call. Germline CDR1 and CDR2: SGHTA and FQGTGA. The CDR3 has 13 residues. CDR3: CASSTQGPDTQYF.

The chain is built from TRBV12-3 or TRBV12-4 and TRBJ2-5; checking the TCRdb D call of TRBD1 is not possible without DNA. The CDR3 covers 16 residues. This CDR3 reads CASSPSGTDKKKTQYF.

V gene TRBV25-1 combines with J gene TRBJ1-6. The germline CDR1 and CDR2 sequences are MGHDK and SYGVNS. CDR3 length equals 16 residues. The CDR3 spells CASSEYGDPYNSPLHF.

This rearrangement joins TRBV4-2 to TRBJ2-7. This CDR3 contains 16 residues. Germline V gives CDR1 LGHNA, CDR2 YNFKEQ. The CDR3 spells CASSPFYSLTSYEQYF.

The chain is built from TRBV20-1 and TRBJ2-1; lacking DNA, the TRBD1 call made by TCRdb goes unchecked. CDR3 length: 13 residues. Germline loops: CDR1 DFQATT, CDR2 SNEGSKA (reference sequence). The CDR3 loop reads CSARAGHNNEQFF.